What follows are 20 T cell receptor beta chains derived from one specimen sequenced in a study of shared clonotypes between healthy human individuals. This table comes from immunoSEQ multiplex PCR, and its TCRdb copy is limited to in-frame clones, with some not included. The sample shows roughly 1,800,000 clones, over 85% of them seen only once. CD45RO-negative CD8 cells positively selected for CCR7 made up the naive population, which excluded terminally differentiated effector memory CD45RA+ cells. The sample taken for sequencing was naive CD8+ T cells sorted from blood. The receptors shown here come from a man aged 18 to 29 in good health.

CDR3 region: CASSIRQGSTEAFF. CDR3 in DNA: TGTGCCAGTAGTATAAGGCAGGGTTCCACTGAAGCTTTCTTT. The chain is built from TRBV19 and TRBJ1-1, with D possibly TRBD1 on 5 matching bases. Per the germline V gene, CDR1 is LNHDA and CDR2 is SQIVND (reference sequence). V was cut by 2 bases and J by 4 bases, with 11 bases left in between. This CDR3 comprises 14 residues.

The chain is built from TRBV6-5 and TRBJ2-7; TRBD2 agrees at 8 bases. The CDR3 extends over 13 amino acids. V gave up 10 bases and J gave up 6 bases; unmatched junction bases: 11. From germline, CDR1 is MNHEY and CDR2 SVGAGI. CDR3 coding DNA: TGTGCCACCCAATTCCGGGAGGGCGGCGAGCAGTACTTC. Translation gives CATQFREGGEQYF.

In DNA form, the CDR3 reads TGTGCCAGAAGCTTCGGACTAGCGGTTAGCTCCTACGAGCAGTACTTC. Its protein product is CARSFGLAVSSYEQYF. The rearrangement uses TRBV5-3 and TRBJ2-7, with 10 bases matching TRBD2. TRBV5-3 is labeled an ORF, and its function is uncertain. The V gene end was trimmed by 2 bases and the J gene end by 0 bases; junction bases not matched to a gene: 5. CDR3 length: 16 residues.

The rearrangement joins TRBV7-8 to TRBJ1-1; D is ambiguous. The CDR3 is 17 residues long. Germline CDR1 is SGHVS and CDR2 is FQNEAQ. Trimming left V 2 bases short and J 7 bases short, with 23 bases between. CDR3 sequence (DNA): TGTGCCAGCAGCTTAAGCGCCAGACCTACGTTATTAAATGAAGCTTTCTTT. Protein: CASSLSARPTLLNEAFF.

On this clone: Other nucleotide sequences in the sample specify the same CDR3. J is TRBJ2-3 and V is TRBV11-2; 10 nucleotides align to TRBD2. V lost 5 bases to trimming and J lost 0 bases; unmatched junction nucleotides: 2. CDR1 and CDR2 from the germline V gene are SGHAT and FQNNGV. The CDR3 contains 15 residues. The CDR3 coding sequence is TGTGCCAGCAGCCTGACTAGCGGGAGCACAGATACGCAGTATTTT. Protein sequence: CASSLTSGSTDTQYF.

The V call is TRBV19, the J call TRBJ2-1; D remains ambiguous. There are 11 residues in the CDR3. Germline-derived CDR1 and CDR2 are LNHDA and SQIVND (reference sequence). Trimming pared 9 bases from V and 4 bases from J, leaving 7 bases between. In DNA, the CDR3 is TGTGCCAGCAACGGGTACAATGAGCAGTTCTTC. Protein: CASNGYNEQFF.

CDR3 in amino acids: CASSLAPMGYEQYF. Here the CDR3 DNA reads TGTGCCAGCAGCTTAGCCCCAATGGGCTACGAGCAGTACTTC. This chain connects TRBV11-2 to TRBJ2-7; D gene ambiguous. V lost 1 base to trimming and J lost 3 bases, with 10 bases between them. The CDR3 runs to 14 residues. Germline V gene lookup returns CDR1 SGHAT and CDR2 FQNNGV.

V gene TRBV6-1 combines with J gene TRBJ2-5, with 10 bases that match TRBD2. Germline loops: CDR1 MNHNS, CDR2 SASEGT. The CDR3 loop spans 17 amino acids. Trimming took 2 bases from V and 0 from J; bases not matched to a gene: 6. The CDR3 here is CASSEFDLAGDQETQYF. In DNA form, the CDR3 reads TGTGCCAGCAGTGAATTTGATCTAGCGGGAGACCAAGAGACCCAGTACTTC.

The chain carries TRBV9 and TRBJ1-2; D is undetermined. Germline assignment: CDR1 SGDLS and CDR2 YYNGEE. V was trimmed by 2 bases and J by 4 bases, leaving 18 bases between them. The CDR3 totals 16 residues. The CDR3 DNA follows: TGTGCCAGCAGCGTTACCTCCATCTCTGAGGGCTATGGCTACACCTTC. This encodes CASSVTSISEGYGYTF.

This clone is a singleton in its sample. J is TRBJ2-7 and V is TRBV6-5; D not certain. Between the trimmed V and J ends, which lost 2 bases and 2 bases, there was a span of 7 bases. Looked up from germline, CDR1 is MNHEY and CDR2 is SVGAGI. The CDR3 totals 13 residues. The DNA of the CDR3 is TGTGCCAGCAGTTACGCCGTTGCCTACGAGCAGTACTTC. Its translation: CASSYAVAYEQYF.

This clone was detected once. Other nucleotide sequences from this sample produce the same CDR3. The rearrangement links TRBV5-1 to TRBJ1-1; weak D call: TRBD1 (5 bases). CDR1 and CDR2 from the germline V gene are SGHRS and YFSETQ. The CDR3 covers 14 residues. Trimming left V 2 bases short and J 0 bases short, with 8 bases between. CDR3 sequence: CASSLGTMNTEAFF. CDR3 coding DNA: TGCGCCAGCAGCTTAGGGACCATGAACACTGAAGCTTTCTTT.

Notes on this clone: Other DNA sequences of this sample code for an identical CDR3. Here the CDR3 reads CASSINTGELFF. The CDR3 nucleotides are TGTGCCAGTAGTATAAACACCGGGGAGCTGTTTTTT. The V call is TRBV19, the J call TRBJ2-2; D uncertain. Per germline, CDR1 LNHDA and CDR2 SQIVND (reference sequence). Deletions cut 2 bases from V and 2 bases from J, with 0 bases between. This CDR3 is built from 12 residues.

This sequence joins TRBV5-6 and TRBJ2-7; 8 nucleotides agree with TRBD1. V gave up 0 bases and J gave up 1 base; unmatched junction bases: 3. The length of the CDR3 is 15 residues. CDR1 and CDR2 (germline): SGHDT, YYEEEE. CDR3 nucleotides: TGTGCCAGCAGCTTGGTCCAGGGGGCATCCTACGAGCAGTACTTC. It translates to CASSLVQGASYEQYF.

The gene calls are TRBV19 and TRBJ2-3; D gene unclear. The CDR3 totals 15 residues. Trimming took off 1 base at V and 0 bases at J, with 8 bases between the two ends. Germline V gene sequence: CDR1 LNHDA, CDR2 SQIVND (reference sequence). This CDR3 is CASSIGVASTDTQYF. The DNA for the CDR3 is TGTGCCAGTAGTATAGGGGTAGCTAGCACAGATACGCAGTATTTT.

The rearrangement joins TRBV6-5 to TRBJ2-2; the D gene is possibly TRBD1 (6 bases). From germline, CDR1 is MNHEY and CDR2 SVGAGI. V was pared by 0 bases and J by 7 bases, with 12 bases between. This CDR3 region has 15 residues. The CDR3 bases are TGTGCCAGCAGTTACTCGATGGGGGCGGTCGGGGAGCTGTTTTTT. Its translation: CASSYSMGAVGELFF.

This rearrangement joins TRBV11-2 to TRBJ2-3; TRBD1 agrees at 7 bases. The CDR3 contains 15 residues. V shed 2 bases, J shed 4 bases, and the junction held 6 bases outside the gene matches. Germline CDR1 and CDR2: SGHAT and FQNNGV. As DNA, the CDR3 is TGTGCCAGCAGCTTACAGATCCAGGGGGCAGATACGCAGTATTTT. Its translation: CASSLQIQGADTQYF.

The chain is built from TRBV7-6 and TRBJ2-1; 9 positions match TRBD2. Germline CDR1 reads SGHVS; CDR2 reads FNYEAQ. There are 16 residues in the CDR3. After removal of 5 bases from V and 5 bases from J, the junction contained 10 bases not matched to a gene. This CDR3 is CASSPISSGRDNEQFF. The CDR3 DNA follows: TGTGCCAGCAGCCCGATCAGTAGCGGGAGAGACAATGAGCAGTTCTTC.

Here the CDR3 reads CASSPPGGSFHEQFF. The CDR3 DNA is TGTGCCAGCAGCCCCCCTGGCGGGAGCTTCCATGAGCAGTTCTTC. The chain combines TRBV5-4 with TRBJ2-1; 7 nucleotides line up with TRBD2. J lost 8 bases, V lost 4 bases, and 12 bases had no gene match. Germline V lookup: CDR1 SGHNT, CDR2 YYREEE (reference sequence). CDR3 length equals 15 residues.

The chain couples TRBV10-3 to TRBJ2-1; D not resolved. V was cut by 4 bases and J by 2 bases, with 15 bases left in between. The CDR3 runs 16 residues. CDR1 ENHRY and CDR2 SYGVKD come from the germline V gene. CDR3 protein: CAISASGPGPYNEQFF. The CDR3, as DNA: TGTGCCATCAGTGCCTCGGGTCCCGGACCCTACAATGAGCAGTTCTTC.

CDR3 DNA: TGTGCCAGCAGCTTACAGTGGACTAGCACAGATACGCAGTATTTT. Protein product: CASSLQWTSTDTQYF. J is TRBJ2-3 and V is TRBV7-6; a possible D gene is TRBD2 (5 bases). The CDR3 runs to 15 residues. V lost 2 bases to trimming and J lost 0 bases, with 9 bases between them. CDR1 and CDR2 (germline): SGHVS, FNYEAQ.